The clone carrying this T cell receptor (beta chain) came up a few times. What it binds is not known. This sample is part of a study of beta chain features in type 1 diabetes. Study background: Examined across all samples were around 110,000,000 sorted cells.

Whole-study results and caveats: Patients' naive, central memory and Treg TCRB repertoires seemed closer to one another than those of healthy donors. HLA effects on TCRB rearrangement stayed unresolved here. A moderate, significant TCRB CDR3 shortening appeared in type 1 diabetes across four CD4+ subsets.

What was sequenced were expressed TCRB transcripts, since all of the isolated RNA had been reverse transcribed. Sequencing was performed with immunoSEQ multiplex PCR; in TCRdb, only in-frame clones are kept and a portion is missing. The sample records 250,000 to 300,000 clones, around 22% being singletons. The TCR originated in a woman in her thirties with type 1 diabetes. Sequencing was performed on naive CD4+ T cells from blood.

Here the CDR3 reads CASSPDYGGAIDTQYF. The DNA for the CDR3 is TGTGCCAGCAGCCCAGACTACGGGGGGGCAATAGATACGCAGTATTTT. The J gene is TRBJ2-3, the V gene TRBV7-3, with 8 bases matching TRBD2. J lost 5 bases, V lost 5 bases, and 12 bases had no gene match. The length of the CDR3 is 16 residues. CDR1 and CDR2 from the germline V gene are SGHTA and FQGTGA. Looking up the rest from reference TRBV7-3 and TRBJ2-3 gives the full variable domain: GAGVSQTPSNKVTEKGKYVELRCDPISGHTALYWYRQSLGQGPEFLIYFQGTGAADDSGLPNDRFFAVRPEGSVSTLKIQRTERGDSAVYLCASSPDYGGAIDTQYFGPGTRLTVL.